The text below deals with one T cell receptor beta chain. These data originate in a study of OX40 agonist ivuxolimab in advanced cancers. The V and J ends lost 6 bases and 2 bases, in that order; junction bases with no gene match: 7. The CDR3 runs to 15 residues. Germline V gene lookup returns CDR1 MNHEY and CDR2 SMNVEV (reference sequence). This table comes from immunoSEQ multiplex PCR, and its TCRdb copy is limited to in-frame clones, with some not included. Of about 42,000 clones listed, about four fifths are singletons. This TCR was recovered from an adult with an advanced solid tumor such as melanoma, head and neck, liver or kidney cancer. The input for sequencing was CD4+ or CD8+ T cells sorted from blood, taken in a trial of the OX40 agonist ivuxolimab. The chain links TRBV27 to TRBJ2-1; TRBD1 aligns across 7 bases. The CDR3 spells CASSPDRVTYNEQFF. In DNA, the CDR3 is TGTGCCAGCAGCCCTGACAGGGTCACCTACAATGAGCAGTTCTTC.